This is a list of T cell receptor beta chains from one sample in a study of early T cells in non-severe SARS-CoV-2 infection. Via MiXCR, TCRdb re-called the 5' RACE reads, giving one row per CDR3 protein. The sample records about 33,000 distinct CDR3 sequences, over 4.5% being singletons. The sequenced material came from whole blood. Source of these receptors: an adult who was a healthcare worker with PCR-confirmed SARS-CoV-2 infection or an uninfected control (not recorded which). The CDR3 runs from the conserved cysteine through the conserved F or W. A D gene is named only where the DNA matches it firmly. Not every row has a clone size; where given, it reads once, few, many or a size class.

V: TRBV9
size: many
D: TRBD2
J: TRBJ2-5
DNA: TGTGCCAGCAGTCCAGCGGGGGGACAAGAGACCCAGTACTTC
CDR3: CASSPAGGQETQYF

V: TRBV12-3/TRBV12-4
size: many
D: -
J: TRBJ1-1
DNA: TGTGCCAGCAGTTTAGCGGGTTACACTGAAGCTTTCTTT
CDR3: CASSLAGYTEAFF

V: TRBV7-3
size: -
D: -
J: TRBJ2-3
DNA: TGTGCCAGCAGCCTGACTAGTTCAGATACGCAGTATTTT
CDR3: CASSLTSSDTQYF

V: TRBV5-6
size: many
D: -
J: TRBJ2-7
DNA: TGTGCCAGCAGCCGGGTGGACAGTTACGAGCAGTACTTC
CDR3: CASSRVDSYEQYF

V: TRBV15
size: many
D: -
J: TRBJ1-4
DNA: TGTGCCACCAGCAGAGATCTTTCCAGGGGCGGATCTTTT
CDR3: CATSRDLSRGGSF

V: TRBV20-1
size: -
D: TRBD2
J: TRBJ2-5
DNA: TGCAGTGCCCTAGGGGCTAGCGGGTCCTTGGGGAGTACGTCCCAGTACTTC
CDR3: CSALGASGSLGSTSQYF

V: TRBV5-6
size: many
D: -
J: TRBJ1-1
DNA: TGTGCCAGCAGTATATCGAGAACTGAAGCTTTCTTT
CDR3: CASSISRTEAFF

V: TRBV7-7
size: few
D: TRBD1
J: TRBJ2-2
DNA: TGTGCCAGCAGCGCTAGACAGGGGGCGCGTTCCGGGGAGCTGTTTTTT
CDR3: CASSARQGARSGELFF

V: TRBV20-1
size: few
D: -
J: TRBJ2-1
DNA: TGCAGTGCTAGCGTGAATCCACCGAAGGAGCAGTTCTTC
CDR3: CSASVNPPKEQFF

V: TRBV18
size: few
D: TRBD1
J: TRBJ1-2
DNA: TGTGCCAGCTCTCGCCCGGGACAGGGACGCGGCTACACCTTC
CDR3: CASSRPGQGRGYTF

V: TRBV5-5
size: few
D: -
J: TRBJ2-5
DNA: TGTGCCAGCAGCTTCCCCACCGGGGGCTTGGAGACCCAGTACTTC
CDR3: CASSFPTGGLETQYF

V: TRBV7-3
size: -
D: -
J: TRBJ2-2
DNA: TGTGCCAGCAGCCCTAACGCCATAGGGCCCACCGGGGAGCTGTTTTTT
CDR3: CASSPNAIGPTGELFF

V: TRBV6-5
size: few
D: -
J: TRBJ2-4
DNA: TGTGCCAGCACCCTACCCCGGTGGCTTCCCAAAAACATTCAGTACTTC
CDR3: CASTLPRWLPKNIQYF

V: TRBV12-3/TRBV12-4
size: few
D: -
J: TRBJ2-7
DNA: TGTGCCAGCAGTTTAGCACCGGGTCCCTCTCACGAGCAGTACTTC
CDR3: CASSLAPGPSHEQYF

V: TRBV12-3/TRBV12-4
size: many
D: TRBD1
J: TRBJ1-2
DNA: TGTGCCAGCAGTTTAGTTTCCGGGACAGGGAGTGGCTACACCTTC
CDR3: CASSLVSGTGSGYTF

V: TRBV11-2
size: many
D: -
J: TRBJ2-3
DNA: TGTGCCAGCAGCGGGCGATTTGGGGTGGCGCAGTATTTT
CDR3: CASSGRFGVAQYF

V: TRBV6-5
size: many
D: TRBD1
J: TRBJ2-7
DNA: TGTGCCAGCAGTACTCCAGGGGGCATCGAGCAGTACTTC
CDR3: CASSTPGGIEQYF

V: TRBV12-3/TRBV12-4
size: many
D: -
J: TRBJ2-3
DNA: TGTGCCAGCAGTTTTTCTGGCAGCACAGATACGCAGTATTTT
CDR3: CASSFSGSTDTQYF

V: TRBV28
size: few
D: TRBD1
J: TRBJ2-4
DNA: TGTGCCAGTGCCGCCGGGACAGTAAACATTCAGTACTTC
CDR3: CASAAGTVNIQYF

V: TRBV5-1
size: many
D: TRBD1
J: TRBJ2-4
DNA: TGCGCCAGCAGCTTGGCCGGGACAGCAGGAGTAAACATTCAGTACTTC
CDR3: CASSLAGTAGVNIQYF

V: TRBV5-1
size: many
D: -
J: TRBJ2-2
DNA: TGCGCCAGCAGAATAGCCTTCGGGGATACCGGGGAGCTGTTTTTT
CDR3: CASRIAFGDTGELFF

V: TRBV6-2/TRBV6-3
size: few
D: -
J: TRBJ2-7
DNA: TGTGCCAGCAGCAACGGGTACGAGCAGTACTTC
CDR3: CASSNGYEQYF

V: TRBV29-1
size: many
D: -
J: TRBJ1-3
DNA: TGCAGCGTTGAAGGAGGGGACACTGGAAACACCATATATTTT
CDR3: CSVEGGDTGNTIYF

V: TRBV2
size: many
D: -
J: TRBJ1-1
DNA: TGTGCCAGCCGTCTTCCTAGGGGAGCGAACACTGAAGCTTTCTTT
CDR3: CASRLPRGANTEAFF

V: TRBV5-1
size: -
D: -
J: TRBJ2-3
DNA: TGCGCCAGCAGCTTGAACCACTACACAGATACGCAGTATTTT
CDR3: CASSLNHYTDTQYF

V: TRBV2
size: many
D: -
J: TRBJ2-4
DNA: TGTGCCAGCAGTGATAGGGGAACGCTAGCCAAAAACATTCAGTACTTC
CDR3: CASSDRGTLAKNIQYF

V: TRBV7-9
size: many
D: TRBD1
J: TRBJ2-3
DNA: TGTGCCAGCAGATCGGGACAGCAAGAAGATACGCAGTATTTT
CDR3: CASRSGQQEDTQYF

V: TRBV11-2
size: many
D: TRBD2
J: TRBJ2-1
DNA: TGTGCCAGCAGCGTCGTTGGACTAGCAGGCAATGAGCAGTTCTTC
CDR3: CASSVVGLAGNEQFF

V: TRBV20-1
size: many
D: TRBD2
J: TRBJ2-1
DNA: TGCAGTGCTAGTCGCGGACTAGCGGGGGACAATGAGCAGTTCTTC
CDR3: CSASRGLAGDNEQFF

V: TRBV7-6
size: -
D: -
J: TRBJ2-7
DNA: TGTGCCAGCAGCTCGCCTTTGGCCGAGCAGTACTTC
CDR3: CASSSPLAEQYF

V: TRBV12-3/TRBV12-4
size: many
D: TRBD1
J: TRBJ1-5
DNA: TGTGCCAGCAGCAGCCAGGTAGGGGGCTTGGGGAATCAGCCCCAGCATTTT
CDR3: CASSSQVGGLGNQPQHF

V: TRBV20-1
size: many
D: -
J: TRBJ1-1
DNA: TGCAGTGCCCCGCGACCCACGGGAGCTTTCTTT
CDR3: CSAPRPTGAFF

V: TRBV19
size: -
D: -
J: TRBJ2-7
DNA: TGTGCCAGTAGGGCGACAGGTAACACCTACGAGCAGTACTTC
CDR3: CASRATGNTYEQYF

V: TRBV7-3
size: few
D: TRBD2
J: TRBJ2-1
DNA: TGTGCCAGCAGCCCATCCCTAAGCGGGGAACGGCAGTTCTTC
CDR3: CASSPSLSGERQFF

V: TRBV2
size: many
D: -
J: TRBJ1-5
DNA: TGTGCCAGCAGTGAACAGATGGGGAGAGATCAGCCCCAGCATTTT
CDR3: CASSEQMGRDQPQHF

V: TRBV20-1
size: -
D: -
J: TRBJ1-1
DNA: TGCAGTGCCGAAACGGGCTTGAACACTGAAGCTTTCTTT
CDR3: CSAETGLNTEAFF

V: TRBV6-6
size: few
D: TRBD2
J: TRBJ2-3
DNA: TGTGCCAGCAGGTCTAGCGGGGGGGCCCTCGGAGGCACAGATACGCAGTATTTT
CDR3: CASRSSGGALGGTDTQYF

V: TRBV7-2
size: many
D: TRBD2
J: TRBJ2-3
DNA: TGTGCCAGCAGCTCCAACGCCGGGACTAGTCGCTCAGAGTATTTT
CDR3: CASSSNAGTSRSEYF

V: TRBV5-1
size: many
D: TRBD1
J: TRBJ1-1
DNA: TGCGCCAGCAGCTTCCTGGCGACAGGGGCGAACACTGAAGCTTTCTTT
CDR3: CASSFLATGANTEAFF

V: TRBV15
size: many
D: TRBD1
J: TRBJ2-1
DNA: TGTGCCACCAGCAGAGTGACCACAGGGGGCGGAGAGCAGTTCTTC
CDR3: CATSRVTTGGGEQFF

V: TRBV7-6
size: few
D: -
J: TRBJ2-2
DNA: TGTGCCAGCAGCTTAACAATGTCCGGGGAGCTGTTTTTT
CDR3: CASSLTMSGELFF